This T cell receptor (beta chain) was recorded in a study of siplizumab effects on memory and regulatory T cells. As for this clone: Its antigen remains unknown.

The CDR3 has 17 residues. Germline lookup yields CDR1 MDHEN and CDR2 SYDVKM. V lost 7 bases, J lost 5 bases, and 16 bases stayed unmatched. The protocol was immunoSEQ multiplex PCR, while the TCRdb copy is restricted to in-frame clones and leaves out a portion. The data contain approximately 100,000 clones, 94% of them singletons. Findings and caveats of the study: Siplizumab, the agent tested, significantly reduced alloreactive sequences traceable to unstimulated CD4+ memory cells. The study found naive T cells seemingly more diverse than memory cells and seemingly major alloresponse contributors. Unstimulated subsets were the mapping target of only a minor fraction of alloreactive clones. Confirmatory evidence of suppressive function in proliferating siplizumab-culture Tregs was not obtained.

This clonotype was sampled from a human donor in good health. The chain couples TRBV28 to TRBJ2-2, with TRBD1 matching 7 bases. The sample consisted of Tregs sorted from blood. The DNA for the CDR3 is TGTGCCAGCACGACTTCTGGGAGAGGGGGCAGGACCGGGGAGCTGTTTTTT. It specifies CASTTSGRGGRTGELFF.